Sequencing of this T cell receptor beta chain was carried out in a study of cytomegalovirus exposure and HLA in healthy donors. Libraries were prepared by immunoSEQ multiplex PCR; TCRdb keeps only in-frame clonotypes and omits some of them. The sample lists fewer than 200,000 clones, about 90% seen once, with more than 2.5% in the top ten. V dropped 6 bases and J dropped 6 bases, with 5 bases sitting between them. The germline gives CDR1 DFQATT, CDR2 SNEGSKA (reference sequence). The CDR3 is 10 amino acids. The genes are TRBV20-1 and TRBJ2-2; D gene unclear. Sequenced: PBMCs. This TCR was recovered from a woman aged 18-29 years in good health and CMV-seropositive. Written as DNA, the CDR3 is TGCAGTGCCTCGGCCGGGGAGCTGTTTTTT. Translation: CSASAGELFF.